The TCR beta chain described here comes from a study of T cell changes during pregnancy in multiple sclerosis (dated by TCRdb to 2018 to 2020). The study in broad terms: Changes in the T cell repertoire over the course of pregnancy were examined in this study in women with multiple sclerosis.

Library preparation used the immunoSEQ multiplex PCR assay. TCRdb's version of the immuneACCESS table is confined to in-frame rearrangements and falls short of the full clone set. An unresolved V gene accounts for under half of the shortfall where checked; the remainder is of unknown origin. Recorded for this sample are about 32,000 clones; about 88% of them occurred a single time. In total, the top ten clones hold over 9.5% of the sample. The germline V gene (reference sequence) specifies MNHEY as CDR1 and SMNVEV as CDR2. Counted from cysteine to phenylalanine, this CDR3 has 15 amino acids. The entry retains the CDR3 DNA only, 45 bases that are in frame from base 1. At the junction V is shortened by 5 bases and J by 5 bases; bases outside the gene matches: 4. Of note for this clone: It has no known antigen specificity. No qualities accompany the bases; no much larger clone lies one base away.

This sample comprised CD8+ T cells from peripheral blood mononuclear cells, obtained in the second trimester of pregnancy. The source of this sequence is a female donor with multiple sclerosis, enrolled in a pregnancy study. This sequence uses TRBV27 and TRBJ2-1; 12 bases in between match TRBD2. The CDR3 in this case is CASSQGLAGDNEQFF. The DNA sequence is TGTGCCAGCAGTCAGGGACTAGCGGGCGACAATGAGCAGTTCTTC.